Shown below are 11 T cell receptor beta chains from a single sample sequenced in a study of cytomegalovirus exposure and HLA in healthy donors listed by TCRdb under 2017. The protocol used for the library was the immunoSEQ multiplex PCR assay. A mixture of 60 forward primers for TCR Vbeta segments and 13 reverse primers for TCR Jbeta segments was used in the multiplex PCR. TCRdb re-hosts the immuneACCESS table, in-frame sequences only. Its copies lack some clones; in the studies checked, an unresolved V gene accounts for under half of them, and the cause for the rest is not known. This sample is represented by about 140,000 clones; 75% to 80% of them were singletons. Jointly, the top ten make up around 1.7% of the sample. The material sequenced was PBMCs. These TCRs come from a woman in her thirties in good health and CMV-seronegative.

The rearrangement links TRBV28 to TRBJ2-1, with D perhaps TRBD2 (6 bases). V dropped 3 bases and J dropped 7 bases, with 13 bases sitting between them. Germline CDR1 and CDR2: MDHEN and SYDVKM. This CDR3 comprises 14 residues. The CDR3 spells CASSFWGGGNEQFF. In DNA form, the CDR3 reads TGTGCCAGCAGTTTTTGGGGAGGTGGGAATGAGCAGTTCTTC.

This chain uses TRBV11-2 with TRBJ1-3, with D possibly matching TRBD1 (5 bases). The germline V gene has CDR1 SGHAT and CDR2 FQNNGV. V was shortened by 4 bases and J by 3 bases, with 13 bases between the two germline ends. This CDR3 contains 15 residues. The CDR3 DNA reads as TGTGCCAGCAGCTCCATCGGGGGTTTTGGAAACACCATATATTTT. The encoded protein is CASSSIGGFGNTIYF.

This clone was found once. The chain carries TRBV23-1 and TRBJ1-1, with D hard to call. TRBV23-1 is an open reading frame whose function is uncertain. The CDR3 consists of 16 residues. Trimming removed 10 bases at V and 5 bases at J, with 26 bases between. CDR3 nucleotide sequence: TGCGCCACGAATCCGGGCCGAAGGAGACGGAGGACTGAAGCTTTCTTT. Translated, it gives CATNPGRRRRRTEAFF.

The CDR3: CASGPDPGTADVFEQYF. CDR3 in DNA: TGTGCTAGTGGTCCTGATCCCGGAACAGCGGACGTATTCGAGCAGTACTTC. The genes are TRBV12-5 and TRBJ2-7; D perhaps matches TRBD2 (5 bases). Trimming removed 5 bases from V and 6 bases from J, with 26 bases in between. CDR3 size: 17 residues. CDR1 and CDR2 (germline): LGHNT, FRNRAP.

The V gene is TRBV2, the J gene TRBJ1-3, with D possibly being TRBD1 (6 bases). CDR3 length: 13 residues. In germline, CDR1 is SNHLY, CDR2 FYNNEI. V lost 6 bases to trimming and J lost 3 bases, with 9 bases between them. In DNA, the CDR3 is TGTGCCAGCAGACAGGGAGTTGGAAACACCATATATTTT. This encodes CASRQGVGNTIYF.

V usage is TRBV7-8 and J usage is TRBJ2-7, with 7 nucleotides matching TRBD1. This CDR3 spans 15 amino acids. Trimming removed 5 bases from V and 6 bases from J; junction bases left unmatched: 13. The germline V gene has CDR1 SGHVS and CDR2 FQNEAQ. CDR3: CASSASDRAVGEQYF. CDR3 bases: TGTGCCAGCAGCGCCAGCGACAGGGCGGTGGGCGAGCAGTACTTC.

V is TRBV5-4 and J is TRBJ1-1; no clear D gene. V gave up 4 bases and J gave up 2 bases, with 15 bases separating them. The CDR3 has 15 amino acids. CDR1 and CDR2 (germline): SGHNT, YYREEE (reference sequence). CDR3 nucleotide sequence: TGTGCCAGCAGCGTCCAGACTAAGCTCAACACTGAAGCTTTCTTT. Its translation is CASSVQTKLNTEAFF.

This sequence joins TRBV7-3 and TRBJ2-2, with a possible D match to TRBD2 (5 bases). From germline, CDR1 is SGHTA and CDR2 FQGTGA. CDR3 length: 18 amino acids. Trimming took 2 bases from V and 1 from J, leaving 17 bases between them. CDR3 DNA sequence: TGTGCCAGCAGCTTAGGTCTGGGAACGGGGAGGAACACCGGGGAGCTGTTTTTT. Its translation is CASSLGLGTGRNTGELFF.

The chain is built from TRBV19 and TRBJ1-2, with a possible D match to TRBD1 (5 bases). Germline CDR1 and CDR2: LNHDA and SQIVND (reference sequence). This CDR3 has 14 amino acids. Trimming cost V 5 bases and J 4 bases, with 14 bases left between them. The CDR3 bases are TGTGCCAGTAGTTTCCGGGGGGTCAGCTATGGCTACACCTTC. Translation gives CASSFRGVSYGYTF. The full variable domain, with the rest looked up from reference TRBV19 and TRBJ1-2, is DGGITQSPKYLFRKEGQNVTLSCEQNLNHDAMYWYRQDPGQGLRLIYYSQIVNDFQKGDIAEGYSVSREKKESFPLTVTSAQKNPTAFYLCASSFRGVSYGYTFGSGTRLTVV.

J is TRBJ2-1 and V is TRBV5-1, with D maybe TRBD2 (6 bases). The CDR3 totals 14 residues. CDR1 and CDR2 from the germline V gene are SGHRS and YFSETQ. The V gene lost 4 bases and the J gene lost 4 bases, with 12 bases spanning the gap. CDR3: CASSSSGHYNEQFF. As DNA, the CDR3 is TGCGCCAGCAGCAGTAGCGGTCATTACAATGAGCAGTTCTTC.

The CDR3 sequence is CASSWDSYTEAFF. For the CDR3, the DNA is TGTGCCAGCAGCTGGGACAGCTACACTGAAGCTTTCTTT. The chain employs TRBV2 and TRBJ1-1; 7 bases map to TRBD1. J gave up 3 bases and V 6 bases, and 4 bases lay outside the gene matches. The CDR3 contains 13 residues. Germline assignment: CDR1 SNHLY and CDR2 FYNNEI.